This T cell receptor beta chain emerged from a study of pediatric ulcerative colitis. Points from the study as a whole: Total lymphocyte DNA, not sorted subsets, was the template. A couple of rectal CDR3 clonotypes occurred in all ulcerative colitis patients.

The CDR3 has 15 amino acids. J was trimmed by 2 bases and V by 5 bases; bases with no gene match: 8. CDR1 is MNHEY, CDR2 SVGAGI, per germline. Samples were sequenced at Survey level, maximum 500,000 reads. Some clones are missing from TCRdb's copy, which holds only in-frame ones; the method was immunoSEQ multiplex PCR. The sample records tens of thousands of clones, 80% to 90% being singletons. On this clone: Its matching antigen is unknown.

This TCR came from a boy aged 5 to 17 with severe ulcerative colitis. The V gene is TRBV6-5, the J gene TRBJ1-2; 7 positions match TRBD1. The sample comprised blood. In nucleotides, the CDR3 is TGTGCCAGCAGTAATAAGGGGGCTGGGAACTATGGCTACACCTTC. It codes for CASSNKGAGNYGYTF.